This TCR beta chain originates from a study of T-cell memory formation after mild COVID-19. Study-level background: TCR clusters showed largely donor specificity. The study's findings and limits: Second-wave clones peaking on day 37 lacked confirmed SARS-CoV-2 specificity.

Trimming took off 6 bases at V and 7 bases at J, with 16 bases between the two ends. This CDR3 has 14 amino acids. CDR1 and CDR2 (germline): MNHNY, SVGAGI (reference sequence). 5'RACE primed from the constant segment yielded TCR alpha and TCR beta cDNA libraries bearing sample barcodes and UMIs. MiXCR, run by TCRdb on the 5' RACE reads, gives a single entry per CDR3 protein. The repertoire holds fewer than 650,000 distinct CDR3 sequences, about a fifth seen once, with about 8.4% in the top ten. This clonotype was counted a few times. Its antigen is still unknown. The chain couples TRBV6-6 to TRBJ2-4, with D possibly matching TRBD2 (5 bases). The sequencing sample was made of PBMCs or a T cell subset sorted from them (not recorded which). This TCR was sampled from an adult woman who had mild COVID-19 (a few samples of this study predate the infection). Cell type and time point are not known. Here the CDR3 DNA reads TGTGCCAGCAGACCCCGTCCTCCGGGGAACATTCAGTACTTC. Translating gives CASRPRPPGNIQYF.